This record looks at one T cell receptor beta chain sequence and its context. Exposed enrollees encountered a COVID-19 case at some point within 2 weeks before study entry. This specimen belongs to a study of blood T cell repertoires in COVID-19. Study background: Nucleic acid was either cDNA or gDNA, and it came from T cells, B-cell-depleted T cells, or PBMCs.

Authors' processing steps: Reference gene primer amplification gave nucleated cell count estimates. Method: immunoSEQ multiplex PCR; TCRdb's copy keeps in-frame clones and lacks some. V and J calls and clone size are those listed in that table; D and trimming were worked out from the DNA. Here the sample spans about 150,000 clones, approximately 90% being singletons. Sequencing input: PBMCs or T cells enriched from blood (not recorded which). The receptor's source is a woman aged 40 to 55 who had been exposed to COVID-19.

The CDR3 DNA reads as TGCGCCAGCAGCCAAGAAGGGAGAATGAACACTGAAGCTTTCTTT. Translating it yields CASSQEGRMNTEAFF. The chain employs TRBV4-1 and TRBJ1-1; D uncertain. Germline V CDR1 and CDR2: MGHRA, YSYEKL. The V and J ends lost 0 bases and 0 bases respectively, with 8 bases between them. The CDR3 runs 15 residues.